This TCR beta chain stems from a study of T cells in Graves' hyperthyroidism and ophthalmopathy (dated by TCRdb to the late 2010s). With respect to the entire study: Peripheral blood samples were taken at initial diagnosis, before any treatment was given. To identify TCR V-J signatures that set the groups apart, the researchers used a discovery cohort of about a hundred patients, made up of 40 to 45 with Graves' ophthalmopathy and 55 to 65 with stable Graves' hyperthyroidism. Prospective prediction of ophthalmopathy was tested in an independent validation cohort consisting of some 20 hyperthyroidism patients and approximately 16 patients who later progressed to ophthalmopathy. For training and testing, the roughly 100 patients in the discovery cohort were randomly divided in a 7:3 ratio. In more than 5 Graves' hyperthyroidism patients, the study also compared T-cell repertoires from thyroid tissue with T-cell repertoires from blood. After blood sampling, hyperthyroidism patients were treated with methimazole at a starting dose of 30 mg daily, and ophthalmopathy patients were treated with high-dose intravenous methylprednisolone. TCR Vbeta CDR3 sequencing of 135 peripheral blood samples (43 ophthalmopathy, about 80 hyperthyroidism and 17 progressor patients) is reported in the paper.

Overall study results and their limits: Sample size was not statistically predetermined, and blinding of investigators to group allocation was not performed. During validation, the model predicted progression to ophthalmopathy a median of roughly 7.1 months ahead of onset, with approximately 71% sensitivity and 72.22% specificity. A 13 V-J signature model separated ophthalmopathy from stable hyperthyroidism, with approximately 86% sensitivity and roughly 81% specificity in cross-validation and 80%/75% in testing. Most expanded thyroid clonotypes (frequency above 0.001) were also detected in blood, suggesting blood repertoires may reflect thyroid immune responses.

As for this clonotype: Its antigen is still unknown. No quality values exist for individual bases; no much larger clone is one base distant.

Amplification of TCR beta CDR3 regions was carried out from RNA transcripts. The TCR CDR3 was subjected to a first round of RT-PCR using the HTBI primer set and the Qiagen OneStep RT-PCR kit. A second multiplex PCR round built the libraries, followed by size selection and purification. The libraries were sequenced on an Illumina HiSeq2000 using paired-end 100 bp reads. Under the source paper's analysis protocol: SOAPnuke was used to process the raw data, throwing out any read that contained adapters or uncalled bases, had a mean Phred below 15, or lacked an exact constant-primer or identifier match. High-quality paired reads were merged with COPE v1.2.5, and unique nucleotide sequences were defined as clonotypes. MiTCR v1.1 was used to align the clonotypes against IMGT TRBV, TRBD and TRBJ reference segments. Analysis was restricted to V-J combinations with a frequency above 0.0001, which covered over 98% of repertoires. The TCS score was defined as F50 (clonal expansion) divided by E x V (chaos), with BLOSUM62-based TCRdist calculated between CDR3 peptides within each V-J. Welch's t-statistics and random forest reduced around 510 V-J features to 13, which were used in a naive Bayes classifier (R e1071). Using fastp at Q25 and MiXCR, TCRdb reprocessed the public reads and kept productive beta chains. Each record represents a unique CDR3 protein, reported with the most common genes and DNA among its rows. In this record, the V and J calls reflect TCRdb's handling and not the investigators' own analysis. This sample holds about 740,000 distinct CDR3 sequences; 13% to 15% were observed only once. The ten biggest clones cover around 9.6% of the sample.

Stable Graves' hyperthyroidism was defined as no progression to ophthalmopathy during 18 months of follow-up. Hyperthyroidism patients were newly diagnosed, had a disease duration of under 2 months, and were aged 18 to 65 years. Exclusion was applied to patients with uncontrolled infections, other autoimmune diseases, pregnancy or lactation. Diagnoses were established on the basis of clinical symptoms, serum thyroxine and TRAb, thyroid ultrasound, and orbital computed tomography. Ficoll-Paque density gradient centrifugation was used to isolate PBMCs from around 9.1 ml of fresh peripheral blood. Trizol reagent was used to extract total RNA, and RNA quality was then checked on an Agilent 2100 Bioanalyzer. The clonotype was recovered from a young woman with Graves' hyperthyroidism. Material for sequencing was blood.

This receptor carries the CDR3 CASGLVSVGTSGRANTGELFF. The DNA sequence is given as TGTGCTAGTGGTTTGGTTAGCGTAGGGACTAGCGGGAGGGCCAACACCGGGGAGCTGTTTTTT. This receptor chain uses TRBV12-5 and TRBJ2-2; TRBD2 aligns with 16 central bases. Trimming takes 0 bases off V and 2 bases off J; junction bases not matched to a gene: 9. In the germline V gene, CDR1 corresponds to LGHNT and CDR2 to FRNRAP. The CDR3 holds 21 amino acids from the cysteine to the phenylalanine. This entry keeps only the CDR3 DNA: 63 bases, framed from base 1.